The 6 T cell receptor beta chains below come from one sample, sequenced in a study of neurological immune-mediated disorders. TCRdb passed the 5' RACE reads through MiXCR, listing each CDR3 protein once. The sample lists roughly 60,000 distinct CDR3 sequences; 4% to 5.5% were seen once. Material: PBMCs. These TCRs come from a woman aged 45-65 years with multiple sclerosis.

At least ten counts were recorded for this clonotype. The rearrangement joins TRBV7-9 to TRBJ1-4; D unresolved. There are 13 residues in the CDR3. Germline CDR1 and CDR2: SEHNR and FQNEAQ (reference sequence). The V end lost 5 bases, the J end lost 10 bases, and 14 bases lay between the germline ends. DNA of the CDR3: TGTGCCAGCAGCCTGAAGGACTTCGGAAAACTGTTTTTT. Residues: CASSLKDFGKLFF.

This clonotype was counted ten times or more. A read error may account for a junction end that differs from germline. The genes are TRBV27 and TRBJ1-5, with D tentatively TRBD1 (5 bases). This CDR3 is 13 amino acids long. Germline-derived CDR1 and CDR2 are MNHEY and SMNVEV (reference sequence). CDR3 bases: TGTGCCAGCAGTTTAGTGGGGGGGACGTCCCAGAATTTT. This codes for CASSLVGGTSQNF.

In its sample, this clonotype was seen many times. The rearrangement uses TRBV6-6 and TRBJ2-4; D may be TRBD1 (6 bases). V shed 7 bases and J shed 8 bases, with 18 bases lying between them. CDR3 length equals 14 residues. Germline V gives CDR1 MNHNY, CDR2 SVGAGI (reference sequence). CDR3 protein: CASIMVGGSDIQYF. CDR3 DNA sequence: TGTGCCAGCATTATGGTAGGGGGTTCGGACATTCAGTACTTC.

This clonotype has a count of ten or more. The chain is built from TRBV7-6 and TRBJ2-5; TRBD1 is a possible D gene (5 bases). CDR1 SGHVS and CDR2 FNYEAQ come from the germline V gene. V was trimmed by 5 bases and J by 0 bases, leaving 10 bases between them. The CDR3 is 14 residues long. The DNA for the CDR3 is TGTGCCAGCAGCCCGACAGTCTACCAAGAGACCCAGTACTTC. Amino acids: CASSPTVYQETQYF.

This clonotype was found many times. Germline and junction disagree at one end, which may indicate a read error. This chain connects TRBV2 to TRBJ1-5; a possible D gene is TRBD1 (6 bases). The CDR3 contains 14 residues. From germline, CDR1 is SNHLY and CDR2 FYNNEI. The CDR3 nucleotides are TGTGCCAGCAGTGAAAGGGGGGGGAATCAGCCCCAGAATTTT. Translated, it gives CASSERGGNQPQNF.

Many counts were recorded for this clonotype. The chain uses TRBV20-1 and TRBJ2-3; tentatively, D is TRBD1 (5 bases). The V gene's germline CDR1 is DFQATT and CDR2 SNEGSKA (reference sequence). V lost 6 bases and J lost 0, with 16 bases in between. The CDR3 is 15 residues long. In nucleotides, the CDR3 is TGCAGTGCCGAAGACAGACTCTTAAGCACAGATACGCAGTATTTT. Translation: CSAEDRLLSTDTQYF.